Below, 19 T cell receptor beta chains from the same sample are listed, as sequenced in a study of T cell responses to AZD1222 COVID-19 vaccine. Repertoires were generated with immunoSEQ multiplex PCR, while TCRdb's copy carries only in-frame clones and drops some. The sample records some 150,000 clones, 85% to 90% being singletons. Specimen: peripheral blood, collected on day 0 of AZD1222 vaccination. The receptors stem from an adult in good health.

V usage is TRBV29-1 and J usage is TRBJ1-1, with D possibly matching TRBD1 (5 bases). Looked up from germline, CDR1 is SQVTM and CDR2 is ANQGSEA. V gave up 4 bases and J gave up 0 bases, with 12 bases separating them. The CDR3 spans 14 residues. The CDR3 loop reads CSVVTQTVNTEAFF. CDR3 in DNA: TGCAGCGTTGTCACACAGACAGTGAACACTGAAGCTTTCTTT.

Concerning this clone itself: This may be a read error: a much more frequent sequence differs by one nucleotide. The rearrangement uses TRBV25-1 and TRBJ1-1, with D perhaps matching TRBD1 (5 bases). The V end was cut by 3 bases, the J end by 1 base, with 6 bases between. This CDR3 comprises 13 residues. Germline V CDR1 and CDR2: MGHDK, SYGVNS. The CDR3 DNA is TGTGCCAGCAGTGAGGGACCGAACACTGAAGCTTTCTTT. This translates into CASSEGPNTEAFF. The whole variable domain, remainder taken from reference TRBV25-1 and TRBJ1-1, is EADIYQTPRYLVIGTGKKITLECSQTMGHDKMYWYQQDPGMELHLIHYSYGVNSTEKGDLSSESTVSRIRTEHFPLTLESARPSHTSQYLCASSEGPNTEAFFGQGTRLTVV.

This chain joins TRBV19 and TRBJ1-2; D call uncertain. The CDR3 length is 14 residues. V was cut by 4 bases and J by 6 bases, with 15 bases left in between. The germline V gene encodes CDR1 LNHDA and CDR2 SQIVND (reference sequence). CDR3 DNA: TGTGCCAGTAGTAAAAGGACGGCGGGGAATGGCTACACCTTC. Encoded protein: CASSKRTAGNGYTF.

Here the CDR3 reads CASSIRDRGEQFF. DNA of the CDR3: TGTGCCAGTAGTATTAGGGATAGGGGAGAGCAGTTCTTC. The rearrangement links TRBV19 to TRBJ2-1, with a weak D call TRBD1 (5 bases). Germline assignment: CDR1 LNHDA and CDR2 SQIVND (reference sequence). The CDR3 extends over 13 amino acids. V was trimmed by 3 bases and J by 10 bases, leaving 13 bases between them.

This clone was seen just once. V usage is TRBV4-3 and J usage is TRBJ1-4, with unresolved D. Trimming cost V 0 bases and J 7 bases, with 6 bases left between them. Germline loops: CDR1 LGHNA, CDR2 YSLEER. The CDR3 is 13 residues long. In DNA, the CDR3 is TGCGCCAGCAGCCAAGAATTACGTGAAAAACTGTTTTTT. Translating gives CASSQELREKLFF.

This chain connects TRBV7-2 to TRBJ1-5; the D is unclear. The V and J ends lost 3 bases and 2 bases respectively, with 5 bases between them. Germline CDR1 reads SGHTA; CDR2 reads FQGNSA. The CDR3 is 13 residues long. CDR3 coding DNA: TGTGCCAGCAGCTTTTTGCGCAATCAGCCCCAGCATTTT. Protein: CASSFLRNQPQHF.

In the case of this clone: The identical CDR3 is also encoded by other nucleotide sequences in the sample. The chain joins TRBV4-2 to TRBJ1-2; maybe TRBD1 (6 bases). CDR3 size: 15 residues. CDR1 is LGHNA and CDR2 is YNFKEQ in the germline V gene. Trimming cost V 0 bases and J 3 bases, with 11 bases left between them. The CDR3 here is CASSQDPKGDYGYTF. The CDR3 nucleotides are TGTGCCAGCAGCCAAGACCCCAAGGGGGACTATGGCTACACCTTC.

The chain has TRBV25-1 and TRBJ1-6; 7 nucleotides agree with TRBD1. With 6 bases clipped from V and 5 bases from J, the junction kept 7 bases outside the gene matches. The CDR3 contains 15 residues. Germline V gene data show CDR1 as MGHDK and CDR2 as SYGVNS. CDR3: CASRVEGGNNSPLHF. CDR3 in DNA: TGTGCCAGCAGGGTTGAAGGGGGCAATAATTCACCCCTCCACTTT. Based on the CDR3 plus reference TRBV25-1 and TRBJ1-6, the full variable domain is EADIYQTPRYLVIGTGKKITLECSQTMGHDKMYWYQQDPGMELHLIHYSYGVNSTEKGDLSSESTVSRIRTEHFPLTLESARPSHTSQYLCASRVEGGNNSPLHFGNGTRLTVT.

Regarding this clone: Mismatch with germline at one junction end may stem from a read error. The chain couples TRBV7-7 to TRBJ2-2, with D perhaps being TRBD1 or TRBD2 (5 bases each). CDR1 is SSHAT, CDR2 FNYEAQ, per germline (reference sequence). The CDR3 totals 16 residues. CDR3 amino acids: CASSRGQWSMDGELFF. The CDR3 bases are TGTGCTAGCAGCCGGGGCCAATGGTCCATGGACGGGGAGCTGTTTTTT.

CDR3 in amino acids: CASSDPTIYEQYV. CDR3 DNA: TGTGCCAGCAGTGATCCGACAATCTACGAGCAGTACGTC. This chain links TRBV2 with TRBJ2-7; no clear D. V was trimmed by 3 bases and J by 3 bases, leaving 9 bases between them. This CDR3 has 13 amino acids. The V gene's germline CDR1 is SNHLY and CDR2 FYNNEI.

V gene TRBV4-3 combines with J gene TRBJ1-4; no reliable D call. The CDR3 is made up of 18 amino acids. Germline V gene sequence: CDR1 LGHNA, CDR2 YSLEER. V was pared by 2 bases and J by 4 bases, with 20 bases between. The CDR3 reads CASSQHPSGRRGNEKLFF. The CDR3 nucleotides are TGCGCCAGCAGCCAACATCCCAGCGGCCGACGGGGTAATGAAAAACTGTTTTTT.

For the CDR3, the DNA is TGCGCCAGCAGCCCTTTCATCCAGTCCAGACAGGGGATTGGCGCCAACGTCCTGACTTTC. It translates to CASSPFIQSRQGIGANVLTF. The chain is built from TRBV5-1 and TRBJ2-6; 8 bases line up with TRBD1. The CDR3 is made up of 20 amino acids. The trim removed 4 bases at V and 7 bases at J, leaving 22 bases unmatched. Per germline, CDR1 SGHRS and CDR2 YFSETQ. Full variable domain (remainder filled in from reference TRBV5-1 and TRBJ2-6): KAGVTQTPRYLIKTRGQQVTLSCSPISGHRSVSWYQQTPGQGLQFLFEYFSETQRNKGNFPGRFSGRQFSNSRSEMNVSTLELGDSALYLCASSPFIQSRQGIGANVLTFGAGSRLTVL.

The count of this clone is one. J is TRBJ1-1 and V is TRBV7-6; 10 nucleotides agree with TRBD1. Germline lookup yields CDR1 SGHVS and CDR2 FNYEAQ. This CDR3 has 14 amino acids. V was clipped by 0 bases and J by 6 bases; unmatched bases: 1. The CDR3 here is CASSLAGTGAEAFF. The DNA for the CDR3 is TGTGCCAGCAGCTTAGCAGGGACAGGGGCTGAAGCTTTCTTT.

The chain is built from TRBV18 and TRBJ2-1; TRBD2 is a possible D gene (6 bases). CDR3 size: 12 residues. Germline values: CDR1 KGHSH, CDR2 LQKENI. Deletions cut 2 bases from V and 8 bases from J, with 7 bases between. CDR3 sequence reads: CASSPGGYEQFF. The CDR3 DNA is TGTGCCAGCTCACCAGGGGGGTATGAGCAGTTCTTC.

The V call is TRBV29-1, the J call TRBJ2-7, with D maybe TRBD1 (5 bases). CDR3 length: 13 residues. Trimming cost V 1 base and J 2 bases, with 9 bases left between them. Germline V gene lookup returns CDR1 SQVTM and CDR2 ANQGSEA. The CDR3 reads CSVEGTGAYEQYF. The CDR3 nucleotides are TGCAGCGTTGAAGGTACAGGCGCCTACGAGCAGTACTTC.

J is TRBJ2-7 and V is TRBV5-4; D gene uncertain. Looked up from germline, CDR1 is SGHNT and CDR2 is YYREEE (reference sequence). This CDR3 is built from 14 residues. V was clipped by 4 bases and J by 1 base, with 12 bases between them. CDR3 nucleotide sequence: TGTGCCAGCAGCCGGACGGGTCCATCCTACGAGCAGTACTTC. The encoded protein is CASSRTGPSYEQYF.

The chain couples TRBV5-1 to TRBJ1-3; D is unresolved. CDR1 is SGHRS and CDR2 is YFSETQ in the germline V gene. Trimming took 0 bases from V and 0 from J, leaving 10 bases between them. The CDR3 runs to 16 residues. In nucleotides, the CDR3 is TGCGCCAGCAGCTTGGTCAGCGGAAACTCTGGAAACACCATATATTTT. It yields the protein CASSLVSGNSGNTIYF.

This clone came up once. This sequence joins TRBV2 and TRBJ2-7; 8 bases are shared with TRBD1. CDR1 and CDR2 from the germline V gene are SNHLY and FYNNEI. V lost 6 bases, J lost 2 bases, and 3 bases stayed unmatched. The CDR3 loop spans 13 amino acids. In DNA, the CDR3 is TGTGCCAGCAGGTCACAGGGGGCCTACGAGCAGTACTTC. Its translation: CASRSQGAYEQYF.

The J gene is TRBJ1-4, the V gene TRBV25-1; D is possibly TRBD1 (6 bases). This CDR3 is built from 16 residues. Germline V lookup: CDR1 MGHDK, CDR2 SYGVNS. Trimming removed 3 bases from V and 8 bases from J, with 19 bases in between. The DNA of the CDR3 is TGTGCCAGCAGTGATTGGATAACCGAGGGGGACGAAAAACTGTTTTTT. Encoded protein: CASSDWITEGDEKLFF.